This T cell receptor (beta chain) was sequenced in a study of radiotherapy plus CTLA-4 blockade in lung cancer. The CDR3 consists of 15 residues. Germline V gene sequence: CDR1 MNHEY, CDR2 SVGAGI. V lost 6 bases, J lost 2 bases, and 7 bases stayed unmatched. This table comes from immunoSEQ multiplex PCR, and its TCRdb copy is limited to in-frame clones, with some not included. The repertoire consists of more than 75,000 clones, with approximately 74% occurring once and the leading ten covering roughly 3.1%. The chain employs TRBV6-5 and TRBJ1-2, with TRBD1 identical over 9 bases. This clonotype was sampled from a human donor with non-small cell lung cancer who had a partial response to radiotherapy plus ipilimumab. Some clones in this sample may be carry-over from other donors' samples. The input for sequencing was peripheral blood, taken from a patient treated with radiotherapy plus ipilimumab. CDR3 sequence (DNA): TGTGCCAGCAGCACACCGGGACAGGGAAACTATGGCTACACCTTC. It encodes CASSTPGQGNYGYTF.